This T cell receptor beta chain was captured in a study of cytomegalovirus exposure and HLA in healthy donors. General study findings and limits: The authors later linked a missense DCLRE1C variant to TCR beta V- and J-gene trimming. In a later analysis, DRB1 alleles had the most associated TCRs; HLA-C alleles the fewest.

The PCR made use of 60 Vbeta and 13 Jbeta primers. Clones were sequenced by immunoSEQ multiplex PCR, and TCRdb holds only the in-frame ones, with some missing. Of about 91,000 clones listed, around 60% are singletons. The V gene lost 0 bases and the J gene lost 7 bases, with 10 bases spanning the gap. The germline V gene has CDR1 LGHNA and CDR2 YSLEER. The CDR3 is made up of 14 amino acids. A note on this clone: Its antigen is currently unknown.

This clonotype was obtained from a human donor in good health. The V call is TRBV4-3, the J call TRBJ2-1; a weak D match, TRBD1 (5 bases). Sequencing used PBMCs. The CDR3 DNA sequence: TGCGCCAGCAGCCAAGACAGGGTTCGGAATGAGCAGTTCTTC. Translation gives CASSQDRVRNEQFF.